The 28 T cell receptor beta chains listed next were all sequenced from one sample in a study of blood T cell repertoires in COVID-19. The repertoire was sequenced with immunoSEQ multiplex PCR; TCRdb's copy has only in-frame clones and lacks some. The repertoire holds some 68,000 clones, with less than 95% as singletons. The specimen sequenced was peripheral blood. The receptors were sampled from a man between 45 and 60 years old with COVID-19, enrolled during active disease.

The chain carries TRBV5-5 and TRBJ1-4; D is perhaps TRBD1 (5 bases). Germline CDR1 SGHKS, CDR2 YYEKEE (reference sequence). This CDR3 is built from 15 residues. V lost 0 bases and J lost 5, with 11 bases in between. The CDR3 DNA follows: TGTGCCAGCAGCTTGGCGGGGGGGATGAATGAAAAACTGTTTTTT. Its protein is CASSLAGGMNEKLFF.

CDR3 nucleotide sequence: TGCGCCAGCAGCTACGACATGAACACTGAAGCTTTCTTT. Protein: CASSYDMNTEAFF. V gene TRBV5-1 combines with J gene TRBJ1-1, with D unresolved. Germline values: CDR1 SGHRS, CDR2 YFSETQ. Trimming left V 3 bases short and J 0 bases short, with 6 bases between. The CDR3 is 13 amino acids.

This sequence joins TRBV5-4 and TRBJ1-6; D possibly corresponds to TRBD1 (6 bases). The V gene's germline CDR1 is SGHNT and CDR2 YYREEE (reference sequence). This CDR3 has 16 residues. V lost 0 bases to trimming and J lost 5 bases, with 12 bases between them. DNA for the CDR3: TGTGCCAGCAGCTTGGAGGGGGGGGCAAATAATTCACCCCTCCACTTT. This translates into CASSLEGGANNSPLHF. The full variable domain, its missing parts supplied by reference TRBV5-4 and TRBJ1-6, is ETGVTQSPTHLIKTRGQQVTLRCSSQSGHNTVSWYQQALGQGPQFIFQYYREEENGRGNFPPRFSGLQFPNYSSELNVNALELDDSALYLCASSLEGGANNSPLHFGNGTRLTVT.

In DNA form, the CDR3 reads TGCGCCAGCAGCTTCCTAGCGGGTCCGAACACCGGGGAGCTGTTTTTT. Encoded protein: CASSFLAGPNTGELFF. The chain employs TRBV5-1 and TRBJ2-2; TRBD2 aligns across 8 bases. Germline V gives CDR1 SGHRS, CDR2 YFSETQ. The J segment lost 0 bases and the V segment lost 2 bases, leaving 3 bases of the junction unmatched. CDR3 size: 16 residues.

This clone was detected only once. DNA of the CDR3: TGTGCCAGCAGCGTTTCAACTAGCGGGCAAGAGACCCAGTACTTC. Residues: CASSVSTSGQETQYF. The V and J genes are TRBV9 and TRBJ2-5; 9 bases agree with TRBD2. The V gene end was trimmed by 2 bases and the J gene end by 2 bases; junction bases not matched to a gene: 4. Germline-derived CDR1 and CDR2 are SGDLS and YYNGEE. The CDR3 consists of 15 residues.

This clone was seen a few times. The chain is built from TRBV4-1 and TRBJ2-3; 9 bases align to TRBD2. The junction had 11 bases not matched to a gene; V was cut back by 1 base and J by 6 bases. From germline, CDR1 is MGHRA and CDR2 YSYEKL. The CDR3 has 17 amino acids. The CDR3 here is CASSQGGGRAVADTQYF. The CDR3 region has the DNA TGCGCCAGCAGCCAAGGGGGCGGGAGGGCCGTTGCGGATACGCAGTATTTT.

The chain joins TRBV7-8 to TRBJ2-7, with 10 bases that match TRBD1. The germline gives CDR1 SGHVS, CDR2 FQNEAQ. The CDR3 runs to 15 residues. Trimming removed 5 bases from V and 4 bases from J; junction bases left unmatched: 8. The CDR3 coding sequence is TGTGCCAGCAGCCGGGGGACAGGGGATAGGTACGAGCAGTACTTC. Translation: CASSRGTGDRYEQYF.

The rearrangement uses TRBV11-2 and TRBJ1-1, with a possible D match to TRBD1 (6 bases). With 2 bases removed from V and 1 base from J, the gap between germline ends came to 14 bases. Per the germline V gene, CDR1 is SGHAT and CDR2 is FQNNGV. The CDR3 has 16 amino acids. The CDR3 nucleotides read TGTGCCAGCAGCTTATCGGGGGGCCGGAGGAACACTGAAGCTTTCTTT. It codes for CASSLSGGRRNTEAFF. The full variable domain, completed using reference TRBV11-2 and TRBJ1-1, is EAGVAQSPRYKIIEKRQSVAFWCNPISGHATLYWYQQILGQGPKLLIQFQNNGVVDDSQLPKDRFSAERLKGVDSTLKIQPAKLEDSAVYLCASSLSGGRRNTEAFFGQGTRLTVV.

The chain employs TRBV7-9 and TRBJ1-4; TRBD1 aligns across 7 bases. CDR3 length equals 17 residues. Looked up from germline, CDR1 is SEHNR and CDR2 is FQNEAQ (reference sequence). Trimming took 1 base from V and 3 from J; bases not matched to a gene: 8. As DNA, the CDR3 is TGTGCCAGCAGCTTAGTCCCGGGACAGCCTTCTAATGAAAAACTGTTTTTT. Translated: CASSLVPGQPSNEKLFF.

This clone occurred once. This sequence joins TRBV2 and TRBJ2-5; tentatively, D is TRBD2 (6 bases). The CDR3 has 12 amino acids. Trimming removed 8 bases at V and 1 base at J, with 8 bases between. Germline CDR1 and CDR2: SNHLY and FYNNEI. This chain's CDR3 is CASGLRQETQYF. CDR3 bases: TGTGCCAGCGGACTACGCCAAGAGACCCAGTACTTC.

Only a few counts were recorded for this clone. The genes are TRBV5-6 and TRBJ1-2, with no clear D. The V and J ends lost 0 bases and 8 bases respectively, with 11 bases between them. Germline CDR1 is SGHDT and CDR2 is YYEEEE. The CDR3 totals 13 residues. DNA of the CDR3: TGTGCCAGCAGCTTGGTTCCGGGGTTAGGCTACACCTTC. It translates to CASSLVPGLGYTF.

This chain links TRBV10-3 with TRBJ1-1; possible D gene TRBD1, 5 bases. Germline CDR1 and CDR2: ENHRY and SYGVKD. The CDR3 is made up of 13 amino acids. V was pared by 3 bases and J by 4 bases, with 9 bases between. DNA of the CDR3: TGTGCCATCAGTGATGGGGGGTTCACTGAAGCTTTCTTT. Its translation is CAISDGGFTEAFF.

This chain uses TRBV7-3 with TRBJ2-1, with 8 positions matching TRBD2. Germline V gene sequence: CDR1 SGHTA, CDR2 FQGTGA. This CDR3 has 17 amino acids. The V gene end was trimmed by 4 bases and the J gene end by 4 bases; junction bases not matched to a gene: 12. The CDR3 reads CASSSHAGTRGYNEQFF. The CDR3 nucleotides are TGTGCCAGCAGCTCCCACGCCGGGACTAGGGGATACAATGAGCAGTTCTTC.

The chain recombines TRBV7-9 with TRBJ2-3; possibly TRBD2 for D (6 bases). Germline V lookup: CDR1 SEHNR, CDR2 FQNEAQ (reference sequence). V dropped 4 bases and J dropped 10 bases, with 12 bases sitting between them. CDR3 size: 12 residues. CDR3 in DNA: TGTGCCAGCAGCTCGAGGGAGGACTCGCAGTATTTT. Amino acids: CASSSREDSQYF.

The CDR3 region is CASSAVGGLSGNTIYF. The DNA of the CDR3 is TGTGCCAGCAGCGCAGTTGGCGGCCTCTCTGGAAACACCATATATTTT. The genes are TRBV9 and TRBJ1-3; no reliable D call. The CDR3 is 16 residues long. Trimming removed 3 bases at V and 0 bases at J, with 13 bases between. Germline V CDR1 and CDR2: SGDLS, YYNGEE. Full variable domain (rest looked up from reference TRBV9 and TRBJ1-3): DSGVTQTPKHLITATGQRVTLRCSPRSGDLSVYWYQQSLDQGLQFLIQYYNGEERAKGNILERFSAQQFPDLHSELNLSSLELGDSALYFCASSAVGGLSGNTIYFGEGSWLTVV.

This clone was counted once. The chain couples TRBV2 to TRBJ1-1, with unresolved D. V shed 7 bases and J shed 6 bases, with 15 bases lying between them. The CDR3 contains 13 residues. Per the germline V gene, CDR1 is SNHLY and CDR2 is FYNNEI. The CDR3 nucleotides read TGTGCCAGCACTACGGAGATGAGGTCTGAAGCTTTCTTT. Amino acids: CASTTEMRSEAFF.

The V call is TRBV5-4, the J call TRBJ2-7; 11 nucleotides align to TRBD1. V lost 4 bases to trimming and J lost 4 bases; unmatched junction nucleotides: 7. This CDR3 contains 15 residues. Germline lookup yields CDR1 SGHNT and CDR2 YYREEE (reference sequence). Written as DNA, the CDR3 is TGTGCCAGCAGCCGCCCCGGGACAGGGGGATACGAGCAGTACTTC. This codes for CASSRPGTGGYEQYF. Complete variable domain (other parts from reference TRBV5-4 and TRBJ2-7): ETGVTQSPTHLIKTRGQQVTLRCSSQSGHNTVSWYQQALGQGPQFIFQYYREEENGRGNFPPRFSGLQFPNYSSELNVNALELDDSALYLCASSRPGTGGYEQYFGPGTRLTVT.

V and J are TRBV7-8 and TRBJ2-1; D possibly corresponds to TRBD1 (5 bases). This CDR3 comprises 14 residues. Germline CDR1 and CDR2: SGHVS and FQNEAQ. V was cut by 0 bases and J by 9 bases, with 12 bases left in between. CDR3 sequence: CASSLATVPPEQFF. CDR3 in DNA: TGTGCCAGCAGCTTAGCGACAGTCCCTCCTGAGCAGTTCTTC.

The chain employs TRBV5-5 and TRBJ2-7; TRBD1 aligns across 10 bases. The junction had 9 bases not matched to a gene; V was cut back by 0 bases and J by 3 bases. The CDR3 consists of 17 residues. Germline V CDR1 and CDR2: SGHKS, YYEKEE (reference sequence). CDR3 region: CASSLGRGTGVVYEQYF. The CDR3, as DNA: TGTGCCAGCAGCTTGGGACGGGGGACAGGGGTCGTCTACGAGCAGTACTTC.

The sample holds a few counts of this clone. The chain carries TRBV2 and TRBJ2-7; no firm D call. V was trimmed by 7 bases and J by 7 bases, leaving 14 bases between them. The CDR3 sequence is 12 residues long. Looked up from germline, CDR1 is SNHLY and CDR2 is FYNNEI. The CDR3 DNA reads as TGTGCCAGCAATTTCGGTTTGAGTGAGCAGTACTTC. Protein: CASNFGLSEQYF.

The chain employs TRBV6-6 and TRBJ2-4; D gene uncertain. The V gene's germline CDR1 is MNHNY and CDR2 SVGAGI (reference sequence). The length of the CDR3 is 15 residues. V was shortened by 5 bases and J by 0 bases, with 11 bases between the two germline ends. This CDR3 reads CASSASRLAKNIQYF. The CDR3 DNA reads TGTGCCAGCAGTGCATCTAGACTAGCCAAAAACATTCAGTACTTC.

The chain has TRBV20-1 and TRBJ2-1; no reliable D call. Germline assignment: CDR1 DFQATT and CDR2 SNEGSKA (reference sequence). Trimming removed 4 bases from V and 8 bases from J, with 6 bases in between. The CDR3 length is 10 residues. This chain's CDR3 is CSATYYEQFF. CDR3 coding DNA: TGCAGTGCTACCTATTATGAGCAGTTCTTC.

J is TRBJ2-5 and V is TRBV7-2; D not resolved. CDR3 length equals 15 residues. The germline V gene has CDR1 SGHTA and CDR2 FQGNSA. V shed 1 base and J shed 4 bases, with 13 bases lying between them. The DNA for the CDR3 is TGTGCCAGCAGCTTAGTTTCCGGGTCTGGAGAGACCCAGTACTTC. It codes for CASSLVSGSGETQYF.

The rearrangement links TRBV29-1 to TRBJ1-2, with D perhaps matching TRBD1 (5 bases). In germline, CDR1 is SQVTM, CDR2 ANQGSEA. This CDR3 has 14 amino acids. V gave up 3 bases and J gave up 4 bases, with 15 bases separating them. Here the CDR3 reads CSVEGLFKGYGYTF. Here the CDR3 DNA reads TGCAGCGTTGAGGGACTGTTTAAGGGCTATGGCTACACCTTC.

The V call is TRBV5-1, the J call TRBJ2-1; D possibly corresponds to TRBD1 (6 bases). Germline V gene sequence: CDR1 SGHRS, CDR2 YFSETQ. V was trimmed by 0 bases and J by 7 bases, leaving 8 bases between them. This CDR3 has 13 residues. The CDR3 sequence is CASSLDRANEQFF. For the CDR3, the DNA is TGCGCCAGCAGCTTGGACAGGGCAAATGAGCAGTTCTTC.

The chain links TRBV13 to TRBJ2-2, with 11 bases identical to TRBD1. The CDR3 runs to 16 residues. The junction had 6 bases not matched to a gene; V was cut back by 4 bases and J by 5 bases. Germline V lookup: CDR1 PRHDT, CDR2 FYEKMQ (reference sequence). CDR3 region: CASSSSGQGVTGELFF. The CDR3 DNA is TGTGCCAGCAGCTCCTCGGGACAGGGGGTAACCGGGGAGCTGTTTTTT.

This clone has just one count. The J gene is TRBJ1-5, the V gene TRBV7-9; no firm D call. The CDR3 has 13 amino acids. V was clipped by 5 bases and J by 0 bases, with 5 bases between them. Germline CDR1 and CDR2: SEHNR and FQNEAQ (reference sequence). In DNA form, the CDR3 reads TGTGCCAGCAGCCCAAATAGCAATCAGCCCCAGCATTTT. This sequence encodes CASSPNSNQPQHF.

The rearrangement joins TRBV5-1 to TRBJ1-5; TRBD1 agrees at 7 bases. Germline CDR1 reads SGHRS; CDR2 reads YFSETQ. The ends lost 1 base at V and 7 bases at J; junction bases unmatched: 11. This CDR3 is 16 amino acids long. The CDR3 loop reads CASSLWSASQGQPQHF. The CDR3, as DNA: TGCGCCAGCAGCTTGTGGTCCGCTTCACAGGGGCAGCCCCAGCATTTT.